The source of this TCR beta chain is a study of T cells expressing NK-cell markers. No DNA is given; TCRdb re-called the 5' RACE reads and lists each CDR3 protein once. The data include about 140,000 distinct CDR3 sequences; the top ten clones carry approximately 12%. The CDR3 has 12 residues. The germline gives CDR1 MNHEY, CDR2 SVGEGT. Worth noting for this clonotype: What it binds is not known.

Study-level findings and limits: Also leading the CD3+CD56-NKG2C+ fraction in a handful of donors were these clonotypes.

Input material: blood T cells: a sorted CD56 or NKG2C T cell subset, CD4+ or CD8+ T cells, or bulk PBMC T cells (not recorded which). The chain employs TRBV6-2 or TRBV6-3 and TRBJ2-1. The source is a man younger than 30 in good health. The CDR3: CASSFDPAEQFF.